These 13 T cell receptor beta chains were sequenced from one sample in a study of human T cells and chemical hapten exposure. TCRdb itself ran the RACE reads through MiXCR, one entry per CDR3 protein. The sample has approximately 97,000 distinct CDR3 sequences; approximately 10% are singletons. The time point was: healthy volunteer bleed at 2 weeks. RNA extraction used unfractionated whole blood as the source of total RNA. Source material: whole blood. These receptors were taken from a female donor in good health. Some clones in this sample may be carry-over from other donors' samples.

This clonotype was detected many times. The rearrangement joins TRBV29-1 to TRBJ2-7; D perhaps matches TRBD2 (5 bases). CDR3 size: 13 residues. Germline V gene data show CDR1 as SQVTM and CDR2 as ANQGSEA. V was shortened by 8 bases and J by 0 bases, with 14 bases between the two germline ends. For the CDR3, the DNA is TGCAGCACAAGAGCGGAAAGCTCCTACGAGCAGTACTTC. Its protein product is CSTRAESSYEQYF.

Ten or more counts support this clonotype. The chain carries TRBV7-2 and TRBJ2-3; D gene uncertain. The V and J ends lost 5 bases and 6 bases respectively, with 9 bases between them. The CDR3 contains 12 residues. Germline assignment: CDR1 SGHTA and CDR2 FQGNSA. CDR3 region: CASSLSPDTQYF. The DNA for the CDR3 is TGTGCCAGCAGCCTAAGTCCGGATACGCAGTATTTT.

This clonotype was detected many times. The chain couples TRBV12-3 or TRBV12-4 to TRBJ2-7; 7 nucleotides line up with TRBD1. The CDR3 runs to 13 residues. V lost 2 bases to trimming and J lost 5 bases; unmatched junction nucleotides: 3. This chain's CDR3 is CASSLQTGNEQYF. The CDR3 DNA sequence: TGTGCCAGCAGTTTACAGACAGGGAACGAGCAGTACTTC.

This clonotype was observed at least ten times. The chain carries TRBV7-3 and TRBJ2-1; D not certain. CDR1 and CDR2 (germline): SGHTA, FQGTGA. This CDR3 is 15 amino acids long. V was trimmed by 4 bases and J by 4 bases, leaving 14 bases between them. CDR3 nucleotides: TGTGCCAGCAGCTCCCAAGACAAGGGTTACAATGAGCAGTTCTTC. Translated: CASSSQDKGYNEQFF.

The chain couples TRBV18 to TRBJ1-2, with a tentative D call TRBD1 (5 bases). This CDR3 is 14 amino acids long. The germline gives CDR1 KGHSH, CDR2 LQKENI. Trimming took off 8 bases at V and 5 bases at J, with 18 bases between the two ends. The CDR3, as DNA: TGTGCCAGCCCCTACGCCGGGACGGATTATGGCTACACCTTC. Amino acid sequence: CASPYAGTDYGYTF.

The table lists this clonotype with many counts. J is TRBJ2-1 and V is TRBV24-1; possibly TRBD1 for D (6 bases). Deletions cut 9 bases from V and 8 bases from J, with 22 bases between. This CDR3 spans 15 amino acids. In germline, CDR1 is KGHDR, CDR2 SFDVKD. The CDR3 coding sequence is TGTGCCACCCAAGCCCCCACGGACAGTCGGCATGAGCAGTTCTTC. This translates into CATQAPTDSRHEQFF.

The table lists this clonotype with a few counts. The CDR3 is CAISDWGEAFF. CDR3 sequence (DNA): TGTGCCATCAGTGATTGGGGTGAAGCTTTCTTT. The gene calls are TRBV10-3 and TRBJ1-1; D is ambiguous. Deletions cut 3 bases from V and 7 bases from J, with 6 bases between. The germline CDR1 and CDR2 sequences are ENHRY and SYGVKD. The length of the CDR3 is 11 residues.

This clonotype was counted a few times. The chain uses TRBV7-2 and TRBJ2-7; TRBD2 matches at 8 bases. V was pared by 1 base and J by 2 bases, with 4 bases of the junction left unmatched. The CDR3 totals 15 residues. CDR1 is SGHTA and CDR2 is FQGNSA in the germline V gene. The CDR3 protein is CASSLGSSGPYEQYF. The CDR3 DNA reads TGTGCCAGCAGCTTAGGCTCTAGCGGGCCCTACGAGCAGTACTTC.

The chain combines TRBV10-3 with TRBJ2-7; D is undetermined. The CDR3 extends over 13 amino acids. CDR1 is ENHRY and CDR2 is SYGVKD in the germline V gene. Trimming stripped 10 bases from V and 7 bases from J, with 20 bases between. The CDR3 DNA is TGTGCCACGCTTAGGGCCTATCCGCGAGAGCAGTACTTC. Protein product: CATLRAYPREQYF.

The table lists this clonotype with a few counts. The J gene is TRBJ2-5, the V gene TRBV12-3 or TRBV12-4; D assignment may be TRBD1 or TRBD2 (5 bases each). The V gene lost 2 bases and the J gene lost 3 bases, with 10 bases spanning the gap. This CDR3 has 14 amino acids. Here the CDR3 reads CASSLRRGEETQYF. The CDR3 DNA follows: TGTGCCAGCAGTTTAAGGCGAGGGGAAGAGACCCAGTACTTC.

There are many counts of this clonotype. This sequence joins TRBV20-1 and TRBJ2-7, with 7 bases matching TRBD2. In germline, CDR1 is DFQATT, CDR2 SNEGSKA (reference sequence). The trim removed 4 bases at V and 3 bases at J, leaving 9 bases unmatched. This CDR3 is 14 amino acids long. The CDR3 loop reads CSAIDPGGNYEQYF. The CDR3 DNA reads as TGCAGTGCTATAGACCCGGGGGGAAACTACGAGCAGTACTTC.

In this sample, this clonotype turned up many times. This chain links TRBV28 with TRBJ2-3; D is unclear. CDR3 size: 12 residues. Per germline, CDR1 MDHEN and CDR2 SYDVKM. V gave up 6 bases and J gave up 0 bases, with 4 bases separating them. The CDR3 DNA reads TGTGCCAGCAGCTTAAGCACAGATACGCAGTATTTT. Translating it yields CASSLSTDTQYF.

The chain has TRBV6-5 and TRBJ1-2, with 10 bases fitting TRBD1. J lost 2 bases, V lost 6 bases, and 3 bases had no gene match. The CDR3 contains 14 residues. In germline, CDR1 is MNHEY, CDR2 SVGAGI. DNA of the CDR3: TGTGCCAGCAGAACGACAGGGGGCAACTATGGCTACACCTTC. It specifies CASRTTGGNYGYTF.